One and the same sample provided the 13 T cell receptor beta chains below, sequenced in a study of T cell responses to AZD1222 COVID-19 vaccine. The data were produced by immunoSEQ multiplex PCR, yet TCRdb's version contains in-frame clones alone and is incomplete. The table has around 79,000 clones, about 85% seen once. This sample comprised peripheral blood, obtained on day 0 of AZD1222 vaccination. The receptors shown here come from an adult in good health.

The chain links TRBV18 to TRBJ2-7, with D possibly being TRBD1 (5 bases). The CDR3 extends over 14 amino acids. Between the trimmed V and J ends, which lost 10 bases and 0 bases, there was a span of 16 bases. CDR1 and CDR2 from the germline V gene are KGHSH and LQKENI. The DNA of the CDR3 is TGTGCCACCACTAACACAGGTCTCTCCTACGAGCAGTACTTC. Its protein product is CATTNTGLSYEQYF. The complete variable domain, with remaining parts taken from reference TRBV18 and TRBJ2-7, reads NAGVMQNPRHLVRRRGQEARLRCSPMKGHSHVYWYRQLPEEGLKFMVYLQKENIIDESGMPKERFSAEFPKEGPSILRIQQVVRGDSAAYFCATTNTGLSYEQYFGPGTRLTVT.

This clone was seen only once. CDR3 loop: CASVQTGESGNTIYF. Written as DNA, the CDR3 is TGTGCCAGTGTTCAGACAGGTGAATCTGGAAACACCATATATTTT. The chain combines TRBV19 with TRBJ1-3; a weak D match, TRBD1 (6 bases). V lost 8 bases and J lost 1, with 15 bases in between. Germline V gene sequence: CDR1 LNHDA, CDR2 SQIVND (reference sequence). The CDR3 runs 15 residues.

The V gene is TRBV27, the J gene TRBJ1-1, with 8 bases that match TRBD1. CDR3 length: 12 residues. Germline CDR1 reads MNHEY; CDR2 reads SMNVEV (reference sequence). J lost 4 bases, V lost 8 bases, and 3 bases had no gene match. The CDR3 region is CASRQGATEAFF. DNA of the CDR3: TGTGCCAGCCGTCAGGGGGCCACTGAAGCTTTCTTT.

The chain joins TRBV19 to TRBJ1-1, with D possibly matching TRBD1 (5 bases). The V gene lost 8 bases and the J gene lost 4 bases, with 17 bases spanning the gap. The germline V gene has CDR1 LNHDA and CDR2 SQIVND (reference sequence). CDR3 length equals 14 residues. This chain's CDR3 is CASSTQGDITEAFF. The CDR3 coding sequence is TGTGCCAGTTCTACTCAGGGAGACATCACTGAAGCTTTCTTT.

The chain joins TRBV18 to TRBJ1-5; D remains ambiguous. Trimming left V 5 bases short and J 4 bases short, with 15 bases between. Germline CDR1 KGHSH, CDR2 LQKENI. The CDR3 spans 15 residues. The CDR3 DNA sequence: TGTGCCAGCTCATCGACGGACGGACGTAATCAGCCCCAGCATTTT. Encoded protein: CASSSTDGRNQPQHF. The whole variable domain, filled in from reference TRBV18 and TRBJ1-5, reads NAGVMQNPRHLVRRRGQEARLRCSPMKGHSHVYWYRQLPEEGLKFMVYLQKENIIDESGMPKERFSAEFPKEGPSILRIQQVVRGDSAAYFCASSSTDGRNQPQHFGDGTRLSIL.

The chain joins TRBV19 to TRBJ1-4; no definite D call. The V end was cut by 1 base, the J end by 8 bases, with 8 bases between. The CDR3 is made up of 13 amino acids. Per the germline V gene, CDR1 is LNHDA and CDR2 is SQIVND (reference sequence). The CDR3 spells CASSIGGGEKLFF. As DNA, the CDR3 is TGTGCCAGTAGTATAGGTGGCGGGGAAAAACTGTTTTTT.

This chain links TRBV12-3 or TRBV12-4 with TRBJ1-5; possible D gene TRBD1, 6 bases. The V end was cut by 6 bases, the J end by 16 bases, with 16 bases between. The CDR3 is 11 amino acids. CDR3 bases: TGTGCCAGCAGCCTTGGGACATCTGTCCATTTT. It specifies CASSLGTSVHF.

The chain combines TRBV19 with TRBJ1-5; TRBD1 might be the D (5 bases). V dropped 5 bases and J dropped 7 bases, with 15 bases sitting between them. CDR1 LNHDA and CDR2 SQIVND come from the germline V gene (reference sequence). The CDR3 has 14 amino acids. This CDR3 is CASSATGGGQPQHF. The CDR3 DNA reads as TGTGCCAGTAGTGCTACCGGGGGAGGACAGCCCCAGCATTTT.

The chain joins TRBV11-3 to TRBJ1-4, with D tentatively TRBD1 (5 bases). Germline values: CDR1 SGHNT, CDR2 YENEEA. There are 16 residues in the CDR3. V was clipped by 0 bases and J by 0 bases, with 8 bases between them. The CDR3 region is CASSLEPGATNEKLFF. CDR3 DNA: TGTGCCAGCAGCTTAGAACCGGGGGCAACTAATGAAAAACTGTTTTTT. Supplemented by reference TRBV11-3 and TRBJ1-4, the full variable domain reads EAGVVQSPRYKIIEKKQPVAFWCNPISGHNTLYWYLQNLGQGPELLIRYENEEAVDDSQLPKDRFSAERLKGVDSTLKIQPAELGDSAVYLCASSLEPGATNEKLFFGSGTQLSVL.

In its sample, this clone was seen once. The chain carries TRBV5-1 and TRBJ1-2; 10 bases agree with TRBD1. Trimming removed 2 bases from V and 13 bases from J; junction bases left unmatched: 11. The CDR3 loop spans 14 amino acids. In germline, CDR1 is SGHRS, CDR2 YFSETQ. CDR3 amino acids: CASSLGVDRGPGTF. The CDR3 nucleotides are TGCGCCAGCAGCTTAGGGGTCGACAGGGGGCCAGGCACCTTC.

The CDR3 region has the DNA TGTGCCAGCAGCCGGAGCCCCCTAACTAGCACTAGCACAGATACGCAGTATTTT. Amino acids: CASSRSPLTSTSTDTQYF. The chain combines TRBV9 with TRBJ2-3, with D perhaps matching TRBD2 (6 bases). Germline CDR1 SGDLS, CDR2 YYNGEE. Trimming took 4 bases from V and 0 from J, leaving 21 bases between them. CDR3 length: 18 amino acids.

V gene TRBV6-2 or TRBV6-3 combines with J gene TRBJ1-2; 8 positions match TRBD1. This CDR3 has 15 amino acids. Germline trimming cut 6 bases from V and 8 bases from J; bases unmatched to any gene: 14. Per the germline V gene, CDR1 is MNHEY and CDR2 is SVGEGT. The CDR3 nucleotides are TGTGCCAGCAGCCACCCTTCGACAGGGGATCAAGGCTACACCTTC. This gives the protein CASSHPSTGDQGYTF.

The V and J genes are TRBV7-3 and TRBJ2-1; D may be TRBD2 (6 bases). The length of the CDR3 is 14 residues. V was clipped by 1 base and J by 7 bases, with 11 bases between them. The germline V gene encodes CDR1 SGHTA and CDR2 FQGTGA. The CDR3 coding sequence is TGTGCCAGCAGCTTAAGCGGGACTCCAAATGAGCAGTTCTTC. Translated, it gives CASSLSGTPNEQFF.